This T cell receptor (beta chain) was found in a study of T cells in Graves' hyperthyroidism and ophthalmopathy. Whole-study context: Peripheral blood samples were taken at initial diagnosis, prior to any treatment.

Study-wide results and limits: With a median lead of roughly 6.8 months before onset, the model predicted ophthalmopathy.

Active moderate-to-severe ophthalmopathy, Clinical Activity Score at least 3, NOSPECS at least 4, under 3 months' duration. Thyroid ultrasound and orbital computed tomography, with clinical symptoms and serum thyroxine and TRAb, informed diagnoses. There are many counts of this clonotype. As yet, its antigen is unknown. This sequence may be a read error, since a much larger clone differs from it by one base. The investigators amplified TCR beta CDR3 regions from RNA transcripts. An initial round of RT-PCR targeting the TCR CDR3 relied on the HTBI primer set. One entry per CDR3 protein, called by TCRdb with MiXCR from the multiplex PCR reads. The profile covers about half a million distinct CDR3 sequences, with about 24% appearing a single time and 11% taken by the ten largest. This TCR came from a woman in her thirties with Graves' ophthalmopathy. Sample: blood.

Written as DNA, the CDR3 is TGTGCCAGTTACAACAGGGAGGGCTATGGCTACGCCTTC. Amino acids: CASYNREGYGYAF. The chain has TRBV28 and TRBJ1-2, with D perhaps matching TRBD1 (6 bases). In germline, CDR1 is MDHEN, CDR2 SYDVKM. This CDR3 contains 13 residues.